The T cell receptor beta chain under discussion was sequenced for a study of naive and memory T cell subsets. CD4+ T cell IFNgamma after overnight CMV lysate exposure gave donor CMV status. CD4 T cells were positively selected, then CD8 T cells from the CD4-negative fraction. The beta constant-region primer was an equimolar mix of two oligonucleotides covering TRBC1 and TRBC2. The ligated cDNA underwent four PCR rounds using SP2 and nested alpha and beta constant-region primers. TCRdb reanalysed the UMI-ligation and nested PCR reads using MiXCR and keeps one entry per CDR3 protein. The table records about 140,000 distinct CDR3 sequences, 15% to 20% of them present only once. Study observations and caveats: Possibly reflecting memory cells re-expressing CD45RA, a few larger clonotypes occurred in naive repertoires, especially CD8.

This clonotype was seen more than once but under ten times. Its antigen is still unknown. The clonotype originates from a human donor in good health. The sample comprised naive CD8+ T cells from blood.

In DNA, the CDR3 is TGCGCCAGCAGCAAATACCCCGGGGGCGGGTCCTCCTACGAGCAGTACTTC. Amino acid sequence: CASSKYPGGGSSYEQYF. This chain connects TRBV5-1 to TRBJ2-7; possibly TRBD1 or TRBD2 for D (6 bases each). This CDR3 contains 17 residues. CDR1 is SGHRS, CDR2 YFSETQ, per germline. Trimming cost V 4 bases and J 0 bases, with 20 bases left between them. Complete variable domain (other parts from reference TRBV5-1 and TRBJ2-7): KAGVTQTPRYLIKTRGQQVTLSCSPISGHRSVSWYQQTPGQGLQFLFEYFSETQRNKGNFPGRFSGRQFSNSRSEMNVSTLELGDSALYLCASSKYPGGGSSYEQYFGPGTRLTVT.